These 17 T cell receptor beta chains were all obtained from the same sample, sequenced in a study of blood T cell repertoires in COVID-19. The assay was immunoSEQ multiplex PCR, and TCRdb's table has in-frame clones only and misses some. The sample carries 190,000 or so clones, around nine tenths recorded once. Sequenced material: peripheral blood. These receptor sequences come from a woman aged 18-29 years who had recovered from COVID-19.

The chain joins TRBV12-3 or TRBV12-4 to TRBJ1-3; tentative D call: TRBD1 (6 bases). The CDR3 is 13 residues long. Trimming removed 4 bases at V and 9 bases at J, with 13 bases between. This chain's CDR3 is CASSSGGLVTIYF. The DNA of the CDR3 is TGTGCCAGCAGTTCGGGGGGGCTGGTCACCATATATTTT.

V and J are TRBV6-2 or TRBV6-3 and TRBJ2-1, with 8 nucleotides matching TRBD2. The CDR3 contains 19 residues. V gave up 4 bases and J gave up 3 bases; unmatched junction bases: 17. Germline CDR1 is MNHEY and CDR2 is SVGEGT. This CDR3 is CASSFPPLSGVGNYNEQFF. The CDR3 DNA reads as TGTGCCAGCAGTTTCCCCCCCCTTAGCGGGGTCGGGAACTACAATGAGCAGTTCTTC.

V is TRBV5-1 and J is TRBJ1-2; 11 bases fit TRBD1. CDR1 and CDR2 from the germline V gene are SGHRS and YFSETQ. Germline trimming cut 1 base from V and 4 bases from J; bases unmatched to any gene: 15. The CDR3 totals 19 residues. In DNA form, the CDR3 reads TGCGCCAGCAGCTTGTCCCCGGGGACAGGGGGGATTAAGGCCTATGGCTACACCTTC. It codes for CASSLSPGTGGIKAYGYTF.

In this sample, this clone turned up a few times. The V and J genes are TRBV10-3 and TRBJ1-2, with D possibly TRBD1 on 5 matching bases. This CDR3 has 14 amino acids. V gave up 3 bases and J gave up 8 bases, with 16 bases separating them. Germline CDR1 is ENHRY and CDR2 is SYGVKD. For the CDR3, the DNA is TGTGCCATCAGTGAAGGTGGTCAGGGATCCGGCTACACCTTC. Translation gives CAISEGGQGSGYTF.

The rearrangement joins TRBV7-9 to TRBJ2-7; possibly TRBD1 for D (6 bases). The CDR3 has 13 amino acids. V was cut by 2 bases and J by 6 bases, with 11 bases left in between. Germline V gives CDR1 SEHNR, CDR2 FQNEAQ (reference sequence). The CDR3 DNA is TGTGCCAGCAGCTTATTAGGGGGATCCGAGCAGTACTTC. This translates into CASSLLGGSEQYF. Full variable domain (outside the CDR3, taken from reference TRBV7-9 and TRBJ2-7): DTGVSQNPRHKITKRGQNVTFRCDPISEHNRLYWYRQTLGQGPEFLTYFQNEAQLEKSRLLSDRFSAERPKGSFSTLEIQRTEQGDSAMYLCASSLLGGSEQYFGPGTRLTVT.

The chain links TRBV24-1 to TRBJ2-7; 7 bases line up with TRBD1. Germline assignment: CDR1 KGHDR and CDR2 SFDVKD. The CDR3 spans 13 residues. V was pared by 4 bases and J by 3 bases, with 2 bases of the junction left unmatched. CDR3: CATSEGQYYEQYF. As DNA, the CDR3 is TGTGCCACCAGTGAGGGACAGTACTACGAGCAGTACTTC.

The V call is TRBV6-5, the J call TRBJ1-2; D might be TRBD1 (6 bases). With 11 bases removed from V and 4 bases from J, the gap between germline ends came to 11 bases. CDR3 size: 11 residues. In germline, CDR1 is MNHEY, CDR2 SVGAGI. For the CDR3, the DNA is TGTGCCGCACAGGGCAGCTATGGCTACACCTTC. Translating it yields CAAQGSYGYTF.

This chain links TRBV3-1 (or the pseudogene TRBV3-2) with TRBJ2-4; TRBD1 aligns across 11 bases. CDR3 length equals 17 residues. Germline assignment: CDR1 LGHDT and CDR2 YNNKEL (reference sequence). V lost 2 bases to trimming and J lost 2 bases; unmatched junction nucleotides: 5. As DNA, the CDR3 is TGTGCCAGCAGCCAAAGGGACAGGGGGATAACCAAAAACATTCAGTACTTC. Translated, it gives CASSQRDRGITKNIQYF.

The chain is built from TRBV24-1 and TRBJ1-4; D not resolved. Trimming took off 4 bases at V and 8 bases at J, with 25 bases between the two ends. This CDR3 contains 18 residues. Germline V gene sequence: CDR1 KGHDR, CDR2 SFDVKD. CDR3 protein: CATSDEDKSSQVIEKLFF. The CDR3 coding sequence is TGTGCCACCAGTGACGAAGACAAGAGCTCCCAAGTGATAGAAAAACTGTTTTTT.

This rearrangement joins TRBV19 to TRBJ1-1, with D perhaps TRBD1 (6 bases). Germline V lookup: CDR1 LNHDA, CDR2 SQIVND (reference sequence). The CDR3 is 15 amino acids. The V gene lost 5 bases and the J gene lost 0 bases, with 13 bases spanning the gap. This CDR3 is CASSDQGTVNTEAFF. The DNA of the CDR3 is TGTGCCAGTAGTGACCAGGGGACGGTGAACACTGAAGCTTTCTTT.

The CDR3 loop is CASSNFNSPLHF. The CDR3 DNA reads TGTGCCAGCAGTAATTTCAATTCACCCCTCCACTTT. This rearrangement joins TRBV7-2 to TRBJ1-6; D remains ambiguous. V was shortened by 6 bases and J by 7 bases, with 7 bases between the two germline ends. CDR3 length equals 12 residues. The germline gives CDR1 SGHTA, CDR2 FQGNSA.

The chain links TRBV7-9 to TRBJ1-2, with TRBD1 matching over 8 bases. The CDR3 consists of 16 residues. CDR1 and CDR2 (germline): SEHNR, FQNEAQ (reference sequence). V lost 5 bases and J lost 6; bases outside the gene matches: 14. As DNA, the CDR3 is TGTGCCAGCAGCAATACCGTGGGACAGGAGGGTGATGGCTACACCTTC. The encoded protein is CASSNTVGQEGDGYTF.

The chain has TRBV5-1 and TRBJ2-5, with D maybe TRBD1 (6 bases). There are 14 residues in the CDR3. Germline-derived CDR1 and CDR2 are SGHRS and YFSETQ. Trimming took off 5 bases at V and 1 base at J, with 12 bases between the two ends. The CDR3 nucleotides read TGCGCCAGCAGTCGGAACAGGGCCCAAGAGACCCAGTACTTC. Translating it yields CASSRNRAQETQYF.

The rearrangement uses TRBV21-1 and TRBJ2-7; TRBD2, the table's D call, was not compared with the DNA. TRBV21-1 is termed a pseudogene. The CDR3 sequence is 17 residues long. In nucleotides, the CDR3 is TGTGCCAGCAGGCGTACTCGGGTAGGGAGCGACCCCTACGAGCAGTACGTC. It codes for CASRRTRVGSDPYEQYV.

The rearrangement links TRBV11-2 to TRBJ2-1; 7 bases match TRBD1. Germline-derived CDR1 and CDR2 are SGHAT and FQNNGV. The CDR3 runs to 16 residues. V lost 2 bases to trimming and J lost 7 bases; unmatched junction nucleotides: 11. The CDR3 DNA follows: TGTGCCAGCAGCTTACAGGGGCGGGTCAGGGGGAATGAGCAGTTCTTC. It encodes CASSLQGRVRGNEQFF.

This clone showed up many times. The chain combines TRBV10-3 with TRBJ2-1; no reliable D call. This CDR3 spans 16 amino acids. The ends were cut back, 0 bases at V and 0 bases at J, with 9 bases in the middle. The V gene's germline CDR1 is ENHRY and CDR2 SYGVKD. The CDR3 sequence is CAISESITTSYNEQFF. DNA for the CDR3: TGTGCCATCAGTGAGTCTATAACTACCTCCTACAATGAGCAGTTCTTC.

The CDR3 loop is CASSQDGQGTDTQYF. CDR3 nucleotides: TGCGCCAGCAGCCAAGATGGGCAGGGGACAGATACGCAGTATTTT. J is TRBJ2-3 and V is TRBV4-1; possible D gene TRBD1, 6 bases. Germline lookup yields CDR1 MGHRA and CDR2 YSYEKL. The CDR3 sequence is 15 residues long. Between the trimmed V and J ends, which lost 0 bases and 3 bases, there was a span of 10 bases.